The TCR beta chain described here comes from a study of T cells after yellow fever vaccination (dated by TCRdb to between 2019 and 2020). A note on the overall study: The SMART-Seq v4 Ultra Low Input RNA kit was used to prepare libraries from fractions with low cell numbers. Two healthy male donors made up the cohort, one aged 18 to 29 years and the other aged 30 to 40 years. To follow T-cell clones before and after both primary and booster YFV17D yellow fever vaccination, bulk TCR alpha and beta repertoires underwent longitudinal sequencing. Blood was drawn at multiple timepoints before and after primary and secondary immunization, with bulk PBMC replicates and cell subsets isolated. Findings and caveats that apply to the study as a whole: Computational filtering was required because FACS-sorted repertoires could contain abundant contaminating clonotypes from the bulk population. A small fraction of clonotypes showed up in both the CD4 and CD8 compartments, probably as a result of convergent recombination. Most clones expanded after primary vaccination were re-detected after the booster (almost 98% of CD4 and around 88% of CD8), suggesting broad memory maintenance. Because the study included only a couple of donors, the extent to which the findings can be generalized is limited. The secondary T-cell response was found to be weaker but faster than the primary response, with a peak reached on day 5 rather than on day 15.

This specimen's treatment or condition label, interpreted: live attenuated yellow fever vaccine strain. PBMCs were isolated from peripheral blood using a standard Ficoll-Paque protocol. CD4 and CD8 T-cell fractions were isolated with Dynabeads CD4 and CD8 positive selection kits. RNA was extracted with TriZol from bulk PBMCs, CD4 and CD8 fractions, and dextramer-positive and dextramer-negative fractions. CDR1 LGHNA and CDR2 YNFKEQ were looked up in the germline V gene. V is shortened by 0 bases, J by 1 base, and the region joining them spans 4 bases. Including cysteine and phenylalanine, the CDR3 has 14 amino acids. Just the 42-base CDR3 DNA is kept, in frame starting at base 1. The sample was run on an Illumina NovaSeq 6000. TCR cDNA was synthesized by 5'RACE template switching, which introduced a universal primer site and unique molecular identifiers. Priming for cDNA synthesis came from both the TCR alpha and TCR beta constant segments. Library amplification used two PCR steps, and the second PCR step added sample barcodes and sequencing adapters. Sequencing of libraries was performed on Illumina HiSeq 2500 (2x100 bp) or NovaSeq (2x150 bp). Per the authors' processing: MIGEC was used to demultiplex reads and collapse the reads into UMI consensus sequences, and MiXCR was used for V(D)J alignment. Vaccine-responding clonotypes were identified with edgeR using replicate PBMC samples, with FDR below 0.01 and a log2 fold change above 5 up to day 15 being required. Each bulk clonotype received a CD4 or CD8 identity based on whether the sequenced CD4 or CD8 repertoire contained that clonotype at higher abundance. The public sequencing data were trimmed at Q25 with fastp and processed into clonotypes with MiXCR by TCRdb, which kept only in-frame beta chains. Here each entry gathers all rows of one CDR3 protein and keeps the most common genes and DNA. None of the V and J calls come from the authors' own analysis; TCRdb made them. The sample yields about 300,000 distinct CDR3 sequences; approximately 10% were counted once. Clones ranked in the top ten supply 3% to 4% of the sample.

This clonotype was seen ten or more times. This clone's antigen is unknown. No quality values exist for individual bases; no much larger clone is one base distant. The TCR sequence derives from a man aged 18 to 30 who received the YFV17D yellow fever vaccine. The input for sequencing was CD4+ T cells sorted from PBMCs, taken 5 days after the yellow fever booster vaccination. Recombination joined TRBV4-2 with TRBJ2-4, with the D gene call left open. The CDR3 protein sequence reads: CASSQEVAKNIQYF. The sequenced DNA is TGTGCCAGCAGCCAAGAGGTCGCCAAAAACATTCAGTACTTC.